Each of the 21 T cell receptor beta chains below was sequenced from the same sample in a study of spatial heterogeneity in lung cancer. Study conclusions and caveats: Mutation counts in tumors were tracked by counts of expanded intratumoral alpha and beta TCRs.

This sample's time point: sample taken at primary tumor resection. No cognate antigen is known for these TCRs. TCRdb re-called the 5' RACE reads through MiXCR, storing one row per CDR3 protein. The table has about 100,000 distinct CDR3 sequences, approximately 4% seen once. This specimen consisted of lung tumor tissue, obtained at surgery. All receptors come from a male donor with early-stage non-small cell lung cancer.

This clonotype has at least ten counts. The chain links TRBV7-2 to TRBJ1-1; D might be TRBD1 (6 bases). Germline V CDR1 and CDR2: SGHTA, FQGNSA. V lost 5 bases, J lost 2 bases, and 9 bases lay in between. This CDR3 has 13 amino acids. CDR3 nucleotide sequence: TGTGCCAGCAGCATACAGGGTAACACTGAAGCTTTCTTT. This sequence encodes CASSIQGNTEAFF.

This clonotype was counted a few times. The chain has TRBV7-6 and TRBJ2-1; 7 nucleotides agree with TRBD2. The CDR3 has 17 amino acids. J lost 6 bases, V lost 3 bases, and 14 bases had no gene match. In germline, CDR1 is SGHVS, CDR2 FNYEAQ. CDR3 sequence reads: CASSFGSRAGVSNEQFF. For the CDR3, the DNA is TGTGCCAGCAGCTTCGGGTCGCGGGCGGGAGTATCCAATGAGCAGTTCTTC.

This clonotype was observed at least ten times. The chain employs TRBV28 and TRBJ1-2; weak D call: TRBD1 (6 bases). Trimming shortened V by 7 bases and J by 4 bases, and 16 bases separated the two germline ends. Germline values: CDR1 MDHEN, CDR2 SYDVKM. The CDR3 is 14 residues long. CDR3 in amino acids: CASNSQGRGYGYTF. The CDR3 DNA reads as TGTGCCAGCAATTCCCAGGGCAGGGGCTATGGCTACACCTTC.

The genes are TRBV7-2 and TRBJ2-6; D remains unclear. Germline CDR1 reads SGHTA; CDR2 reads FQGNSA. The CDR3 has 14 amino acids. V lost 4 bases, J lost 4 bases, and 8 bases lay in between. In nucleotides, the CDR3 is TGTGCCAGCAGCTCCCCCCGGGGGGCCAACGTCCTGACTTTC. Protein sequence: CASSSPRGANVLTF.

This clonotype was counted ten times or more. This chain uses TRBV9 with TRBJ1-5; D unresolved. From germline, CDR1 is SGDLS and CDR2 YYNGEE. The ends were cut back, 5 bases at V and 6 bases at J, with 12 bases in the middle. This CDR3 spans 13 amino acids. CDR3 nucleotides: TGTGCCAGCAGTCGTACCCCTGGTCAGCCCCAGCATTTT. Translating gives CASSRTPGQPQHF.

This clonotype was seen a handful of times. J is TRBJ2-7 and V is TRBV5-4; maybe TRBD2 (5 bases). The V gene lost 10 bases and the J gene lost 4 bases, with 24 bases spanning the gap. Germline V lookup: CDR1 SGHNT, CDR2 YYREEE (reference sequence). There are 15 residues in the CDR3. The CDR3 sequence is CAYSFAAGLPYEQYF. Written as DNA, the CDR3 is TGTGCCTACTCCTTTGCGGCGGGCCTACCGTACGAGCAGTACTTC. Full variable domain (remainder filled in from reference TRBV5-4 and TRBJ2-7): ETGVTQSPTHLIKTRGQQVTLRCSSQSGHNTVSWYQQALGQGPQFIFQYYREEENGRGNFPPRFSGLQFPNYSSELNVNALELDDSALYLCAYSFAAGLPYEQYFGPGTRLTVT.

This clonotype has a handful of counts. The chain carries TRBV7-3 and TRBJ2-3; the match to TRBD2 covers 12 bases. CDR3 size: 22 residues. After removal of 1 base from V and 2 bases from J, the junction contained 19 bases not matched to a gene. CDR1 and CDR2 from the germline V gene are SGHTA and FQGTGA. In nucleotides, the CDR3 is TGTGCCAGCAGCTTAAATCCCGCCCGACTAGCGGGAGAGGGGTCAACCACAGATACGCAGTATTTT. Protein product: CASSLNPARLAGEGSTTDTQYF.

The genes are TRBV7-9 and TRBJ1-1, with TRBD1 matching 7 bases. The trim removed 2 bases at V and 7 bases at J, leaving 13 bases unmatched. From germline, CDR1 is SEHNR and CDR2 FQNEAQ (reference sequence). This CDR3 spans 16 amino acids. CDR3 nucleotide sequence: TGTGCCAGCAGCTTAATGTACGGGACAGATCCTCTTGAAGCTTTCTTT. The encoded protein is CASSLMYGTDPLEAFF.

This clonotype has a count of ten or more. This chain connects TRBV28 to TRBJ1-1, with 7 nucleotides matching TRBD1. From germline, CDR1 is MDHEN and CDR2 SYDVKM. The CDR3 totals 11 residues. V shed 8 bases and J 6 bases; nucleotides not matched to a gene: 3. Written as DNA, the CDR3 is TGTGCCAGCTCCGGACAGGCTGAAGCTTTCTTT. It yields the protein CASSGQAEAFF.

The V and J genes are TRBV27 and TRBJ1-5; unclear D gene. CDR1 and CDR2 from the germline V gene are MNHEY and SMNVEV (reference sequence). The CDR3 totals 15 residues. V was pared by 3 bases and J by 4 bases, with 13 bases between. This CDR3 is CASSFRPTENQPQHF. The CDR3 nucleotides are TGTGCCAGCAGTTTTCGGCCGACTGAGAATCAGCCCCAGCATTTT.

This clonotype was counted ten times or more. The J gene is TRBJ1-1, the V gene TRBV20-1; possibly TRBD1 for D (6 bases). The CDR3 consists of 14 residues. CDR1 DFQATT and CDR2 SNEGSKA come from the germline V gene (reference sequence). V lost 3 bases and J 5 bases, leaving 16 bases between the germline ends. CDR3 coding DNA: TGCAGTGCTAGGGGACACGGTCGGTGGACTGAAGCTTTCTTT. Translation gives CSARGHGRWTEAFF.

This clonotype was counted many times. V is TRBV2 and J is TRBJ2-7; the D is unclear. This CDR3 spans 12 amino acids. In germline, CDR1 is SNHLY, CDR2 FYNNEI. V was trimmed by 3 bases and J by 4 bases, leaving 7 bases between them. This CDR3 is CASSDFPYEQYF. Written as DNA, the CDR3 is TGTGCCAGCAGTGACTTTCCGTACGAGCAGTACTTC.

This clonotype was observed at least ten times. The chain uses TRBV5-1 and TRBJ2-1; D is undetermined. The CDR3 spans 13 residues. The V gene lost 0 bases and the J gene lost 4 bases, with 5 bases spanning the gap. The germline V gene encodes CDR1 SGHRS and CDR2 YFSETQ. CDR3 in amino acids: CASSLVGYNEQFF. In DNA form, the CDR3 reads TGCGCCAGCAGCTTGGTCGGATACAATGAGCAGTTCTTC.

This clonotype was recorded at least ten times. At one end the junction does not follow the germline gene, possibly because of a read error. V gene TRBV7-7 combines with J gene TRBJ2-2; tentative D call: TRBD1 (5 bases). Germline V gives CDR1 SSHAT, CDR2 FNYEAQ (reference sequence). The length of the CDR3 is 13 residues. The chain's CDR3 is CASSPGYTGELFF. CDR3 DNA: TGTGCTAGCAGCCCAGGGTACACCGGGGAGCTGTTTTTT.

The J gene is TRBJ1-6, the V gene TRBV10-3, with D maybe TRBD1 (5 bases). Trimming took off 6 bases at V and 5 bases at J, with 14 bases between the two ends. Per the germline V gene, CDR1 is ENHRY and CDR2 is SYGVKD. The CDR3 spans 15 residues. The CDR3 DNA sequence: TGTGCCATCAGACAGGTGGAGTGGGATAATTCACCCCTCCACTTT. Translation gives CAIRQVEWDNSPLHF.

Comments on this clonotype: It may be a read error: a sequence one base away is much more abundant. The chain links TRBV6-5 to TRBJ2-7, with D perhaps TRBD2 (5 bases). This CDR3 is built from 13 residues. The V gene's germline CDR1 is MNHEY and CDR2 SVGAGI. Trimming left V 7 bases short and J 10 bases short, with 20 bases between. In DNA form, the CDR3 reads TGTGCCAGCAACCCCGGAGCCGGAGGAGATCAGTACTTC. As protein: CASNPGAGGDQYF.

This clonotype was recorded at least ten times. The genes are TRBV7-9 and TRBJ1-1, with a tentative D call TRBD1 (5 bases). The CDR3 length is 15 residues. The germline CDR1 and CDR2 sequences are SEHNR and FQNEAQ (reference sequence). V lost 2 bases, J lost 5 bases, and 15 bases lay in between. The CDR3 spells CASSLPRDEQTEAFF. Written as DNA, the CDR3 is TGTGCCAGCAGCTTACCCAGGGACGAACAGACTGAAGCTTTCTTT.

This clonotype has a count of ten or more. The CDR3 sequence: CASNLLQGTNQPQHF. In nucleotides, the CDR3 is TGTGCCAGCAACCTTCTACAGGGAACAAATCAGCCCCAGCATTTT. This chain joins TRBV6-1 and TRBJ1-5; tentative D call: TRBD1 (6 bases). CDR1 is MNHNS and CDR2 is SASEGT in the germline V gene. V gave up 7 bases and J gave up 4 bases, with 17 bases separating them. CDR3 size: 15 residues.

The sample holds many counts of this clonotype. V is TRBV6-5 and J is TRBJ1-1, with 9 bases aligning to TRBD1. The CDR3 is 17 amino acids. J was trimmed by 0 bases and V by 5 bases; bases with no gene match: 10. The germline V gene has CDR1 MNHEY and CDR2 SVGAGI. DNA for the CDR3: TGTGCCAGCAGTCGAAACAGGGGGCAGGGTATGAACACTGAAGCTTTCTTT. This gives the protein CASSRNRGQGMNTEAFF.

The chain carries TRBV5-1 and TRBJ2-4; D is uncertain. Germline V CDR1 and CDR2: SGHRS, YFSETQ. The ends were cut back, 10 bases at V and 8 bases at J, with 10 bases in the middle. This CDR3 has 10 amino acids. The CDR3 spells CAPSWDIQYF. The CDR3 region has the DNA TGCGCCCCCTCTTGGGACATTCAGTACTTC.

This clonotype has at least ten counts. This chain connects TRBV10-2 to TRBJ2-7; TRBD2 matches 10 bases. Germline V gene data show CDR1 as WSHSY and CDR2 as SAAADI. V dropped 7 bases and J dropped 2; count of bases not matched to a gene: 5. The CDR3 is 14 amino acids. In DNA form, the CDR3 reads TGCGCCAGCAAGCAAAGCGGGAGGGCCTACGAGCAGTACTTC. Amino acid sequence: CASKQSGRAYEQYF.